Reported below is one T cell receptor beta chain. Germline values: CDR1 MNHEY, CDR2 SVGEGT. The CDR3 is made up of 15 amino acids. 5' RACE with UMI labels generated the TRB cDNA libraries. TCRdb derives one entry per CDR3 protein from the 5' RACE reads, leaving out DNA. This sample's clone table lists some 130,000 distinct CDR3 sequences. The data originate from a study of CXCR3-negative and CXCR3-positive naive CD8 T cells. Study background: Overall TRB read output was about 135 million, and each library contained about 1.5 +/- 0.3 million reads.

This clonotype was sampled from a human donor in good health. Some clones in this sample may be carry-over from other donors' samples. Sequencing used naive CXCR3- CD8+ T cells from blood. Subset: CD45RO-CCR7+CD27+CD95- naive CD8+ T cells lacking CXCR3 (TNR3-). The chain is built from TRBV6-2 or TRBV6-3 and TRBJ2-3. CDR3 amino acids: CASSYYAGSTDTQYF.